This T cell receptor (beta chain) was identified in a study of T cell responses to AZD1222 COVID-19 vaccine. General study findings and limits: Repertoire samples came only from after the peak T cell response.

Only one count was recorded for this clone. No antigen is known for it. Sequenced by immunoSEQ multiplex PCR; TCRdb stores in-frame clones only, minus some. The sample carries 95,000 to 120,000 clones, 88% recorded once. The clonotype was recovered from an adult who received the AZD1222 COVID-19 vaccine. Sample: peripheral blood, taken 28 days after the second AZD1222 dose.

The CDR3, as DNA: TGCGCCAGCAGCACCCCGGAGAGACAGGGCGAAGCTTTCTTT. Translating gives CASSTPERQGEAFF. This chain joins TRBV5-1 and TRBJ1-1; TRBD1 agrees at 7 bases. The germline V gene encodes CDR1 SGHRS and CDR2 YFSETQ. This CDR3 is built from 14 residues. V shed 4 bases and J 8 bases; nucleotides not matched to a gene: 11.